This T cell receptor beta chain was profiled in a study of T cells after yellow fever vaccination. A few counts support this clonotype. TCRdb processed the 5' RACE reads anew with MiXCR; each CDR3 protein has one entry. This table holds about 320,000 distinct CDR3 sequences, 3.5% to 4.5% found once. This receptor was obtained from a man younger than 35 who received the YFV17D yellow fever vaccine. Sequenced here: PBMCs, sampled 15 days after the yellow fever booster vaccination.

CDR3 in DNA: TGTGCCAGCAGTGGCAGGGGGATCAATCAGCCCCAGCATTTT. Translation gives CASSGRGINQPQHF. This chain links TRBV28 with TRBJ1-5; 7 bases agree with TRBD1. Germline CDR1 is MDHEN and CDR2 is SYDVKM. This CDR3 contains 14 residues. Unmatched junction bases numbered 4, after V lost 5 bases and J lost 3 bases.